This entry lists 9 T cell receptor beta chains sequenced from one sample in a study of shared clonotypes between healthy human individuals (dated by TCRdb to 2018 to 2021). Library prep was done by the immunoSEQ multiplex PCR assay. Not all clones reach the TCRdb copy of this immuneACCESS table, which keeps in-frame sequences only. Checked studies attribute under half of the gap to unresolved V genes and leave the rest unexplained. The sample has some 2,100,000 clones on record, 90% to 96% of them singletons. The ten largest clones capture over 0.1% of the sample. Material: naive CD4+ T cells sorted from blood. In the paper's terms, the cell subset or site label means: CD45RA+ positively selected. The receptors were gathered from a young man in good health.

This clone was observed a few times. This sequence joins TRBV19 and TRBJ1-6; D is unclear. CDR3 length equals 17 residues. Germline-derived CDR1 and CDR2 are LNHDA and SQIVND (reference sequence). Trimming left V 2 bases short and J 0 bases short, with 11 bases between. Here the CDR3 DNA reads TGTGCCAGTAGTATACGGCGGTACAGCTCCTATAATTCACCCCTCCACTTT. This sequence encodes CASSIRRYSSYNSPLHF.

This chain links TRBV27 with TRBJ2-7; 10 positions match TRBD1. The V segment lost 5 bases and the J segment 3 bases; nucleotides outside the gene matches: 10. The length of the CDR3 is 16 residues. Per germline, CDR1 MNHEY and CDR2 SMNVEV (reference sequence). CDR3 in amino acids: CASSPLRGTGDYEQYF. For the CDR3, the DNA is TGTGCCAGCAGTCCTCTTCGAGGGACAGGGGACTACGAGCAGTACTTC.

The CDR3 loop reads CASSSTRLAKNIQYF. CDR3 sequence (DNA): TGTGCCAGCAGTTCGACTCGATTAGCCAAAAACATTCAGTACTTC. The chain joins TRBV6-5 to TRBJ2-4; D is undetermined. The germline V gene has CDR1 MNHEY and CDR2 SVGAGI. CDR3 length: 15 amino acids. V was cut by 4 bases and J by 0 bases, with 10 bases left in between.

To note about this clone: The same CDR3 can be traced to other DNA sequences in this sample. The chain joins TRBV5-1 to TRBJ2-3; no firm D call. Germline V gives CDR1 SGHRS, CDR2 YFSETQ. The CDR3 has 14 residues. V was trimmed by 0 bases and J by 0 bases, leaving 5 bases between them. The CDR3 DNA sequence: TGCGCCAGCAGCTTGGGGGGTAGCACAGATACGCAGTATTTT. Residues: CASSLGGSTDTQYF.

The V and J genes are TRBV11-2 and TRBJ2-7, with 9 bases fitting TRBD1. The CDR3 spans 15 residues. V lost 5 bases and J lost 2; bases outside the gene matches: 7. Germline CDR1 reads SGHAT; CDR2 reads FQNNGV. The CDR3 spells CASSTGTGKAYEQYF. CDR3 bases: TGTGCCAGCAGCACCGGGACAGGGAAGGCCTACGAGCAGTACTTC.

The chain is built from TRBV10-2 and TRBJ2-7, with D hard to call. Germline loops: CDR1 WSHSY, CDR2 SAAADI. This CDR3 comprises 11 residues. V was clipped by 9 bases and J by 6 bases, with 12 bases between them. This CDR3 reads CASTEVGEQYF. CDR3 in DNA: TGCGCCAGTACAGAAGTTGGCGAGCAGTACTTC.

The rearrangement links TRBV2 to TRBJ1-2, with a tentative D call TRBD1 (5 bases). V shed 6 bases and J shed 6 bases, with 20 bases lying between them. The germline CDR1 and CDR2 sequences are SNHLY and FYNNEI. This CDR3 region has 15 residues. The CDR3 loop is CASRTGTQSHHGYTF. The CDR3 bases are TGTGCCAGCAGGACCGGGACGCAGAGTCATCATGGCTACACCTTC.

The V call is TRBV7-8, the J call TRBJ1-6; 8 nucleotides align to TRBD1. The CDR3 is made up of 20 amino acids. V was clipped by 3 bases and J by 0 bases; unmatched bases: 13. Germline V gene lookup returns CDR1 SGHVS and CDR2 FQNEAQ. CDR3 DNA: TGTGCCAGCAGCTTGGCCGGGACAGGTGTCCCCTTCTCCTATAATTCACCCCTCCACTTT. As protein: CASSLAGTGVPFSYNSPLHF.

This sequence joins TRBV4-1 and TRBJ2-1; D is unclear. The CDR3 runs 16 residues. Germline V CDR1 and CDR2: MGHRA, YSYEKL. The V end lost 0 bases, the J end lost 0 bases, and 9 bases lay between the germline ends. CDR3 in DNA: TGCGCCAGCAGCCAAGATTGGGCATTCTCCTACAATGAGCAGTTCTTC. It specifies CASSQDWAFSYNEQFF.